This T cell receptor (beta chain) emerged from a study of blood T cell repertoires in COVID-19. The overall study: There were acute and convalescent COVID-19 samples, and they came from the United States, Italy and Spain.

Individuals drawn from approximately 26 US areas were about 18 to 90 years old. Sequencing used immunoSEQ multiplex PCR; TCRdb keeps in-frame clones, though not all of them. Of approximately 300,000 clones listed, 85% to 95% are singletons. The CDR3 is 13 residues long. Trimming took off 3 bases at V and 3 bases at J, with 8 bases between the two ends. The germline V gene encodes CDR1 SGHDN and CDR2 FVKESK. This sequence joins TRBV14 and TRBJ1-2; a possible D gene is TRBD1 (5 bases). Sequencing used PBMCs or T cells enriched from blood (not recorded which). The TCR sequence derives from a woman in her twenties or thirties who had been exposed to COVID-19. DNA of the CDR3: TGTGCCAGCAGCCAGGGGACTTACTATGGCTACACCTTC. It translates to CASSQGTYYGYTF.